The rows below give T cell receptor beta chains drawn from one sample of a study of blood T cell repertoires in COVID-19. Only in-frame clones appear in the TCRdb table, and some are missing; sequencing was by immunoSEQ multiplex PCR. The sample yields approximately 68,000 clones, around four fifths seen once. Sequencing used peripheral blood. The receptors originated from a woman between 45 and 60 years old with acute or convalescent COVID-19. CDR3s include the opening cysteine and the closing phenylalanine or tryptophan. D genes are given only for firm matches. Clone sizes are given selectively: once, few, many, or a class where the clone is expanded.

D: NA
J: TRBJ1-2
size: once
V: TRBV1
CDR3: CTSSLDKINGYTF
DNA: TGCACCAGCAGCCTTGACAAGATAAATGGCTACACCTTC

D: TRBD2
J: TRBJ2-1
size: NA
V: TRBV5-1
CDR3: CASSPTSGSYNEQFF
DNA: TGCGCCAGCAGCCCGACTAGCGGTTCCTACAATGAGCAGTTCTTC

D: TRBD1
J: TRBJ1-1
size: NA
V: TRBV12-5
CDR3: CASGLPRTGHTEAFF
DNA: TGTGCTAGTGGTTTGCCCCGGACAGGGCACACTGAAGCTTTCTTT

D: NA
J: TRBJ1-3
size: NA
V: TRBV9
CDR3: CASQRRGWPICGNTIYF
DNA: TGTGCCAGCCAGCGCCGGGGGTGGCCTATATGTGGAAACACCATATATTTT

D: NA
J: TRBJ2-5
size: NA
V: TRBV6-2/TRBV6-3
CDR3: CASSTPGKTQYF
DNA: TGTGCCAGCAGTACCCCGGGAAAGACCCAGTACTTC

D: TRBD1
J: TRBJ1-5
size: few
V: TRBV2
CDR3: CASYRGPDWSHQPQHF
DNA: TGTGCCAGCTACAGGGGCCCGGATTGGTCTCATCAGCCCCAGCATTTT

D: TRBD1
J: TRBJ1-4
size: NA
V: TRBV6-6
CDR3: CASSRGTGGSATNEKLFF
DNA: TGTGCCAGCAGTCGGGGGACAGGGGGCAGTGCAACTAATGAAAAACTGTTTTTT

D: NA
J: TRBJ2-3
size: NA
V: TRBV5-4
CDR3: CASSLSGLAQDTQYF
DNA: TGTGCCAGCAGCTTAAGTGGCCTAGCGCAGGATACGCAGTATTTT

D: TRBD1
J: TRBJ2-7
size: NA
V: TRBV6-5
CDR3: CASSSTDRIYEQYF
DNA: TGTGCCAGCAGCTCAACGGACAGGATTTACGAGCAGTACTTC

D: TRBD1
J: TRBJ1-1
size: NA
V: TRBV28
CDR3: CATDPGQVQNTEAFF
DNA: TGTGCCACTGACCCGGGACAGGTTCAGAACACTGAAGCTTTCTTT

D: TRBD1
J: TRBJ2-3
size: few
V: TRBV5-1
CDR3: CASGRGQGATDTQYF
DNA: TGCGCCAGCGGGCGGGGACAGGGGGCAACAGATACGCAGTATTTT

D: NA
J: TRBJ2-7
size: NA
V: TRBV7-2
CDR3: CASSSYYEQYF
DNA: TGTGCCAGCAGCTCCTACTACGAGCAGTACTTC

D: TRBD1
J: TRBJ1-1
size: NA
V: TRBV18
CDR3: CASSRGQGPAEAFF
DNA: TGTGCCAGCTCGCGGGGACAGGGACCCGCTGAAGCTTTCTTT

D: TRBD1
J: TRBJ1-5
size: NA
V: TRBV6-1
CDR3: CASSESTGWQPQHF
DNA: TGTGCCAGCAGTGAGTCGACAGGGTGGCAGCCCCAGCATTTT

D: NA
J: TRBJ2-3
size: NA
V: TRBV5-6
CDR3: CASSPFGLGGVTDTQYF
DNA: TGTGCCAGCAGCCCGTTTGGGCTAGGGGGGGTGACAGATACGCAGTATTTT

D: NA
J: TRBJ1-4
size: NA
V: TRBV7-8
CDR3: CASSLHTARGTATNEKLFF
DNA: TGTGCCAGCAGCTTGCATACCGCCAGGGGAACCGCAACTAATGAAAAACTGTTTTTT

D: NA
J: TRBJ2-7
size: NA
V: TRBV21-1
CDR3: CASSKLAGGPHEQYF
DNA: TGTGCCAGCAGCAAACTAGCGGGAGGGCCCCACGAGCAGTACTTC

D: NA
J: TRBJ2-5
size: NA
V: TRBV2
CDR3: CASRQVQETQYF
DNA: TGTGCCAGCCGACAGGTCCAAGAGACCCAGTACTTC

D: NA
J: TRBJ2-1
size: NA
V: TRBV27
CDR3: CASSPQGNYNEQFF
DNA: TGTGCCAGCAGTCCCCAGGGGAATTACAATGAGCAGTTCTTC

D: NA
J: TRBJ1-3
size: NA
V: TRBV18
CDR3: CASSPPSAQASGNTIYF
DNA: TGTGCCAGCTCACCACCGTCGGCACAGGCCTCTGGAAACACCATATATTTT

D: TRBD2
J: TRBJ2-7
size: NA
V: TRBV4-3
CDR3: CASSQDRWTSGSYEQYF
DNA: TGCGCCAGCAGCCAAGATAGGTGGACTAGCGGCTCCTACGAGCAGTACTTC

D: NA
J: TRBJ1-5
size: NA
V: TRBV5-3
CDR3: CARSLEVPGSNQPQHF
DNA: TGTGCCAGAAGCTTGGAGGTCCCGGGTAGCAATCAGCCCCAGCATTTT

D: TRBD1
J: TRBJ2-3
size: NA
V: TRBV5-6
CDR3: CASSYSQGAVDTQYF
DNA: TGTGCCAGCAGCTACTCTCAGGGGGCCGTAGATACGCAGTATTTT

D: TRBD2
J: TRBJ2-7
size: NA
V: TRBV5-5
CDR3: CASSTLAVAGEQYF
DNA: TGTGCCAGCAGCACACTAGCGGTGGCCGGCGAGCAGTACTTC

D: TRBD1
J: TRBJ1-3
size: many
V: TRBV7-2
CDR3: CASSLYPGQAITGNTIYF
DNA: TGTGCCAGCAGCCTTTACCCGGGACAGGCAATCACTGGAAACACCATATATTTT

D: TRBD1
J: TRBJ2-2
size: few
V: TRBV5-1
CDR3: CASSQETGGTGELFF
DNA: TGCGCCAGCAGCCAAGAAACAGGGGGAACCGGGGAGCTGTTTTTT

D: TRBD1
J: TRBJ1-2
size: once
V: TRBV19
CDR3: CASSIPGQGFYGYTF
DNA: TGTGCCAGTAGTATCCCGGGACAGGGGTTCTATGGCTACACCTTC

D: TRBD2
J: TRBJ2-1
size: NA
V: TRBV7-9
CDR3: CASRSTSGNNEQFF
DNA: TGTGCCAGCAGATCGACTAGCGGTAACAATGAGCAGTTCTTC

D: NA
J: TRBJ1-5
size: NA
V: TRBV19
CDR3: CASSINRDQNQPQHF
DNA: TGTGCCAGTAGTATAAACAGGGATCAGAATCAGCCCCAGCATTTT

D: NA
J: TRBJ2-5
size: NA
V: TRBV2
CDR3: CASSGEETQYF
DNA: TGTGCCAGCAGTGGGGAGGAGACCCAGTACTTC

D: NA
J: TRBJ1-1
size: NA
V: TRBV30
CDR3: CAWSELQGMNTEAFF
DNA: TGTGCCTGGAGTGAATTGCAGGGGATGAACACTGAAGCTTTCTTT

D: NA
J: TRBJ1-1
size: NA
V: TRBV6-6
CDR3: CASREQGDTEAFF
DNA: TGTGCCAGCAGGGAACAGGGTGACACTGAAGCTTTCTTT

D: NA
J: TRBJ2-3
size: NA
V: TRBV7-8
CDR3: CASNPLGGASTDTQYF
DNA: TGTGCCAGCAACCCCTTAGGGGGGGCTAGCACAGATACGCAGTATTTT

D: NA
J: TRBJ2-3
size: NA
V: TRBV27
CDR3: CASSLREDTDTQYF
DNA: TGTGCCAGCAGTTTGAGAGAGGACACAGATACGCAGTATTTT

D: TRBD2
J: TRBJ2-4
size: NA
V: TRBV4-3
CDR3: CARSQESGGGGNIQYF
DNA: TGCGCCCGCAGCCAAGAGAGCGGGGGGGGCGGAAACATTCAGTACTTC

D: NA
J: TRBJ1-4
size: NA
V: TRBV5-1
CDR3: CASSWGTSTSANEKLFF
DNA: TGCGCCAGCAGCTGGGGGACATCGACATCTGCTAATGAAAAACTGTTTTTT

D: TRBD2
J: TRBJ2-3
size: NA
V: TRBV25-1
CDR3: CASGANSGGGDTQYF
DNA: TGTGCCAGCGGAGCAAATAGCGGGGGTGGGGATACGCAGTATTTT

D: NA
J: TRBJ1-2
size: NA
V: TRBV5-1
CDR3: CASSYDRSYGYTF
DNA: TGCGCCAGCAGTTACGACAGAAGCTATGGCTACACCTTC

D: NA
J: TRBJ1-1
size: few
V: TRBV29-1
CDR3: CSVDRGSEAFF
DNA: TGCAGCGTTGATCGGGGGTCTGAAGCTTTCTTT

D: NA
J: TRBJ2-3
size: NA
V: TRBV12-3/TRBV12-4
CDR3: CASSLQFTDTQYF
DNA: TGTGCCAGCAGTTTACAGTTCACAGATACGCAGTATTTT

D: TRBD2
J: TRBJ2-3
size: few
V: TRBV9
CDR3: CASSVGTSASTDTQYF
DNA: TGTGCCAGCAGCGTAGGGACTAGCGCTAGCACAGATACGCAGTATTTT

D: NA
J: TRBJ2-1
size: NA
V: TRBV7-9
CDR3: CASSLGLLLGEQFF
DNA: TGTGCCAGCAGCTTAGGACTTCTCCTCGGGGAGCAGTTCTTC

D: NA
J: TRBJ2-5
size: NA
V: TRBV18
CDR3: CASGGLVGETQYF
DNA: TGTGCCAGCGGAGGACTCGTGGGGGAGACCCAGTACTTC

D: TRBD2
J: TRBJ2-2
size: NA
V: TRBV4-3
CDR3: CASSQEGLAVLNTGELFF
DNA: TGCGCCAGCAGCCAAGAGGGACTAGCGGTTCTGAACACCGGGGAGCTGTTTTTT

D: TRBD2
J: TRBJ2-5
size: NA
V: TRBV5-1
CDR3: CASSSGTTEETQYF
DNA: TGCGCCAGCAGCTCCGGGACTACAGAAGAGACCCAGTACTTC

D: NA
J: TRBJ1-2
size: NA
V: TRBV7-2
CDR3: CASSLALYGYTF
DNA: TGTGCCAGCAGCTTAGCGCTATATGGCTACACCTTC

D: TRBD1
J: TRBJ1-3
size: NA
V: TRBV9
CDR3: CASSVVTGGSGNTIYF
DNA: TGTGCCAGCAGCGTAGTTACAGGGGGCTCTGGAAACACCATATATTTT

D: TRBD1
J: TRBJ2-2
size: once
V: TRBV5-1
CDR3: CASRRQGNPTGELFF
DNA: TGCGCCAGCAGAAGACAGGGGAACCCCACCGGGGAGCTGTTTTTT